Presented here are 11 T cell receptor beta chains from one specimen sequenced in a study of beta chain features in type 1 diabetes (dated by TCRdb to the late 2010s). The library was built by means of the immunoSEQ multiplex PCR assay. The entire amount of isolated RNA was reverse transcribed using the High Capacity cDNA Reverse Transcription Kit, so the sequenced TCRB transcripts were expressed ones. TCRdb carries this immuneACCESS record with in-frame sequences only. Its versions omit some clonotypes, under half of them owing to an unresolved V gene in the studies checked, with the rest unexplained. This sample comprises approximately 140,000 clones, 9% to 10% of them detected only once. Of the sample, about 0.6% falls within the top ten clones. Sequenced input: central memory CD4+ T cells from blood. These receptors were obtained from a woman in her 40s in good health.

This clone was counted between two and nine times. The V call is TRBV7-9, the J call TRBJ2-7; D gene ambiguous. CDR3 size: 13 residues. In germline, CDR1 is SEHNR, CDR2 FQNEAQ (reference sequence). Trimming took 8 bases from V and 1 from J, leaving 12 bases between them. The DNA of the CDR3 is TGTGCCAGCGAACGGCAGGATTCCTACGAGCAGTACTTC. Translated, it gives CASERQDSYEQYF.

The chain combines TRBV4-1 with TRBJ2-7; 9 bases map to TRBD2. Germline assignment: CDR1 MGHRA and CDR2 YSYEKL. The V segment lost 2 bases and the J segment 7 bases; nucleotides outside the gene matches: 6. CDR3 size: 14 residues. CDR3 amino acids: CASSQQRGDVEQYF. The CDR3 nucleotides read TGCGCCAGCAGCCAACAGCGGGGGGATGTGGAGCAGTACTTC.

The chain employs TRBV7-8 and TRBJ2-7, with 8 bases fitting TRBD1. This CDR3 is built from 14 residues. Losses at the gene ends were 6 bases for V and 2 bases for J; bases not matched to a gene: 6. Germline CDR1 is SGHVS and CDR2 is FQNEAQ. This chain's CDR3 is CASRTGTGAYEQYF. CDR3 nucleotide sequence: TGTGCCAGCAGGACGGGGACAGGTGCCTACGAGCAGTACTTC. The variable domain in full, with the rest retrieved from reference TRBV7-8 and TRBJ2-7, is GAGVSQSPRYKVAKRGQDVALRCDPISGHVSLFWYQQALGQGPEFLTYFQNEAQLDKSGLPSDRFFAERPEGSVSTLKIQRTQQEDSAVYLCASRTGTGAYEQYFGPGTRLTVT.

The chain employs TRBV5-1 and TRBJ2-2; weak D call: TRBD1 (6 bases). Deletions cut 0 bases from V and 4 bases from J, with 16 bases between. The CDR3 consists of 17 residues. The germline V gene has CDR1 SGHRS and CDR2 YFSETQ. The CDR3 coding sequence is TGCGCCAGCAGCTTGGTTGGGGCAGGGGTCGGCACCGGGGAGCTGTTTTTT. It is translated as CASSLVGAGVGTGELFF. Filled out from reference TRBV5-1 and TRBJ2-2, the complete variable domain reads KAGVTQTPRYLIKTRGQQVTLSCSPISGHRSVSWYQQTPGQGLQFLFEYFSETQRNKGNFPGRFSGRQFSNSRSEMNVSTLELGDSALYLCASSLVGAGVGTGELFFGEGSRLTVL.

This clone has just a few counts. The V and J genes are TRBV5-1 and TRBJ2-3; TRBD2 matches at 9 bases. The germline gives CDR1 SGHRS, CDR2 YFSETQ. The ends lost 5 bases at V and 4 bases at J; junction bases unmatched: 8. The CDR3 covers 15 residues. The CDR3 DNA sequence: TGCGCCAGCAGACTGGGACTAGCCGATGCAGATACGCAGTATTTT. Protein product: CASRLGLADADTQYF.

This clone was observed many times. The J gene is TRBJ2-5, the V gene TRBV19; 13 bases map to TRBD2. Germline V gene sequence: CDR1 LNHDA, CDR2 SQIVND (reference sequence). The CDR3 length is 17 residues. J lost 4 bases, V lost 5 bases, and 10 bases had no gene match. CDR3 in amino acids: CASSPPPGLAGRETQYF. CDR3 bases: TGTGCCAGTAGTCCACCGCCGGGACTAGCGGGGCGAGAGACCCAGTACTTC. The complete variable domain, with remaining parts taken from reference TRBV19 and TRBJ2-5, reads DGGITQSPKYLFRKEGQNVTLSCEQNLNHDAMYWYRQDPGQGLRLIYYSQIVNDFQKGDIAEGYSVSREKKESFPLTVTSAQKNPTAFYLCASSPPPGLAGRETQYFGPGTRLLVL.

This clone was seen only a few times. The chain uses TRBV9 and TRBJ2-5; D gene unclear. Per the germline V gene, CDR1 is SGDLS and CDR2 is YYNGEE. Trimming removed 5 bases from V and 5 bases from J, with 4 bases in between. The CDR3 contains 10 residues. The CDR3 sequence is CASSQETQYF. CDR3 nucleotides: TGTGCCAGCAGTCAGGAGACCCAGTACTTC.

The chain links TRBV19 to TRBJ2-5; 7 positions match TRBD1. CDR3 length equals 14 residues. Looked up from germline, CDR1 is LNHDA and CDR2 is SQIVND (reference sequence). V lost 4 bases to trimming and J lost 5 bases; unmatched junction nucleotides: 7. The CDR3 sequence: CASSTGTVSETQYF. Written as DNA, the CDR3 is TGTGCCAGTAGTACCGGGACAGTCTCCGAGACCCAGTACTTC.

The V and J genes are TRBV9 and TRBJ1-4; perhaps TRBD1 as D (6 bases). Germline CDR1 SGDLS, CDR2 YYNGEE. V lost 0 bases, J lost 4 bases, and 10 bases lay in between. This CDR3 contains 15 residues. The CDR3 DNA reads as TGTGCCAGCAGCGTAGAACAGGGAAATAATGAAAAACTGTTTTTT. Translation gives CASSVEQGNNEKLFF.

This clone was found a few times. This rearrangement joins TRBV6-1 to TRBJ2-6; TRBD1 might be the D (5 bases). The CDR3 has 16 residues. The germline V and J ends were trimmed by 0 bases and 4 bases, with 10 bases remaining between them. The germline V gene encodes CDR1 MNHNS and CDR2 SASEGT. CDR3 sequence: CASSEALGAGANVLTF. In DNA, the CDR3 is TGTGCCAGCAGTGAAGCGCTTGGGGCCGGGGCCAACGTCCTGACTTTC.

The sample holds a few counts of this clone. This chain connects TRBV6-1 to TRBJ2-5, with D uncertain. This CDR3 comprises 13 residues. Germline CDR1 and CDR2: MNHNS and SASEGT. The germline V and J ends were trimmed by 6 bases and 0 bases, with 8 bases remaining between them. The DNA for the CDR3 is TGTGCCAGCAGGACATCGTACCAAGAGACCCAGTACTTC. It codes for CASRTSYQETQYF.